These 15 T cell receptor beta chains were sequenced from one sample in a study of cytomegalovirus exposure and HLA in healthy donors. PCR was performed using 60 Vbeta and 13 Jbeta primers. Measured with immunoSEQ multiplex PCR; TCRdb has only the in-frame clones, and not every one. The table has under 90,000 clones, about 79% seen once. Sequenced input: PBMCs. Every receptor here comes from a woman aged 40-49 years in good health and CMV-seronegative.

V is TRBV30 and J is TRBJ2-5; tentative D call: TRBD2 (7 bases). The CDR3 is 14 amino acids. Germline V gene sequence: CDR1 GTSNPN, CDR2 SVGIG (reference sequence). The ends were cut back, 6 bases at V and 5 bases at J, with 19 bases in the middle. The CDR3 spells CACKRGGEWETQYF. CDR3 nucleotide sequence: TGTGCCTGTAAGAGGGGGGGAGAGTGGGAGACCCAGTACTTC.

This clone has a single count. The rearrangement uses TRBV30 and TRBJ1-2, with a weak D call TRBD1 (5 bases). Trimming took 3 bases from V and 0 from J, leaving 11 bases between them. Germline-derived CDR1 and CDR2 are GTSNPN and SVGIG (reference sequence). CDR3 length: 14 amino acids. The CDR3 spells CAWRRQNSNYGYTF. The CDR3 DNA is TGTGCCTGGAGACGACAGAACTCTAACTATGGCTACACCTTC.

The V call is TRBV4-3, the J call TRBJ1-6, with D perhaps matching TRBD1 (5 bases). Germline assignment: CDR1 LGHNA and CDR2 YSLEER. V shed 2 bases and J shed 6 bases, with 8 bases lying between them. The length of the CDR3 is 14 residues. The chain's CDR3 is CASSQTGVNSPLHF. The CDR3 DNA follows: TGCGCCAGCAGCCAAACAGGCGTTAATTCACCCCTCCACTTT.

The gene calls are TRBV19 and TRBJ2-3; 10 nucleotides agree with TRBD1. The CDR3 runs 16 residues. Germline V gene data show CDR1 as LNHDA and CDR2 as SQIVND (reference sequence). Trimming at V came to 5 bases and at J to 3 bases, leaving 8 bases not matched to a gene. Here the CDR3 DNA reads TGTGCCAGTAGTCCCGCCAGGGACAGGGGAACAGATACGCAGTATTTT. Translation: CASSPARDRGTDTQYF. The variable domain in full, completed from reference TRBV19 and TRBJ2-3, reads DGGITQSPKYLFRKEGQNVTLSCEQNLNHDAMYWYRQDPGQGLRLIYYSQIVNDFQKGDIAEGYSVSREKKESFPLTVTSAQKNPTAFYLCASSPARDRGTDTQYFGPGTRLTVL.

The CDR3, as DNA: TGTGCCAGCAGGGGGTGGGGAGTTAATGAAAAACTGTTTTTT. This translates into CASRGWGVNEKLFF. The chain couples TRBV6-5 to TRBJ1-4; D remains unclear. Per the germline V gene, CDR1 is MNHEY and CDR2 is SVGAGI. This CDR3 is 14 amino acids long. The V and J ends lost 6 bases and 4 bases respectively, with 12 bases between them.

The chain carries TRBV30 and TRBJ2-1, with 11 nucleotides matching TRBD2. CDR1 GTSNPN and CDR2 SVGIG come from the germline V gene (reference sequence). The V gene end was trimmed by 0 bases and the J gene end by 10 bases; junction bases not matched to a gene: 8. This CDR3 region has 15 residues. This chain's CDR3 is CAWSVLSGGAGEQFF. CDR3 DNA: TGTGCCTGGAGTGTACTTAGCGGGGGGGCTGGGGAGCAGTTCTTC.

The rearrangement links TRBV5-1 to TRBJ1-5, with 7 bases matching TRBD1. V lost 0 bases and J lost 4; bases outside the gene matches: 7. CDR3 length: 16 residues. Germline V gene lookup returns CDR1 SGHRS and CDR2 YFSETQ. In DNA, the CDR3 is TGCGCCAGCAGCTTGGGGATAGGGGGCCTTAATCAGCCCCAGCATTTT. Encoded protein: CASSLGIGGLNQPQHF.

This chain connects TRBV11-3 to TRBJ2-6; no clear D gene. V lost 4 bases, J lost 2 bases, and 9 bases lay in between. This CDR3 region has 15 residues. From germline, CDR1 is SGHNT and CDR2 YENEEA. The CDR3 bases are TGTGCCAGCAGCTCCCCCAGGACTGGGGCCAACGTCCTGACTTTC. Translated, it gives CASSSPRTGANVLTF.

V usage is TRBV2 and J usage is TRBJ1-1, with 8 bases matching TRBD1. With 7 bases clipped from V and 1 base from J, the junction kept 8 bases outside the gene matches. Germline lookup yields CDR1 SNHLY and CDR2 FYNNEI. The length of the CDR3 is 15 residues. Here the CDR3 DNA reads TGTGCCAGCATAATCAGGGGGCTCGGGAACACTGAAGCTTTCTTT. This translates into CASIIRGLGNTEAFF.

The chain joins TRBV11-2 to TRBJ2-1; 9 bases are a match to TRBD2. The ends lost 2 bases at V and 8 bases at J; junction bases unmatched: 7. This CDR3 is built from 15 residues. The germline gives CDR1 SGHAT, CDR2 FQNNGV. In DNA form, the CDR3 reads TGTGCCAGCAGCTTAAACAGCGGGGGGTCGGATGAGCAGTTCTTC. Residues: CASSLNSGGSDEQFF.

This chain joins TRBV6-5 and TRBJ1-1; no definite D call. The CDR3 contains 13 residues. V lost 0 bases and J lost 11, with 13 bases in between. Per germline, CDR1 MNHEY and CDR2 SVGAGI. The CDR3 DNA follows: TGTGCCAGCAGTTACTCGAACAATCGGGAGGCTTTCTTT. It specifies CASSYSNNREAFF.

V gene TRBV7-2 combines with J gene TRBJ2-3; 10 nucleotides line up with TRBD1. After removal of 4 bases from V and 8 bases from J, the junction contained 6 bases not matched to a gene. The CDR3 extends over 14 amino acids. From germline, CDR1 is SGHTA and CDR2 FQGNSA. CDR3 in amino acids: CASSYGTGEGTQYF. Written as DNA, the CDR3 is TGTGCCAGCAGCTACGGGACAGGGGAAGGTACGCAGTATTTT.

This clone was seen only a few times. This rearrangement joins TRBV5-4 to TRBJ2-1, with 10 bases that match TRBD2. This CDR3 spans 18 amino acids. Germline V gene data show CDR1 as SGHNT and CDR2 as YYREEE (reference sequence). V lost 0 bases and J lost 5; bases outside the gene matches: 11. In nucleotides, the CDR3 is TGTGCCAGCAGCTTGGGGCCAAGAGGGCTAGCGGGGGACAATGAGCAGTTCTTC. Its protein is CASSLGPRGLAGDNEQFF. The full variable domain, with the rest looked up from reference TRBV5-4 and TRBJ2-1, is ETGVTQSPTHLIKTRGQQVTLRCSSQSGHNTVSWYQQALGQGPQFIFQYYREEENGRGNFPPRFSGLQFPNYSSELNVNALELDDSALYLCASSLGPRGLAGDNEQFFGPGTRLTVL.

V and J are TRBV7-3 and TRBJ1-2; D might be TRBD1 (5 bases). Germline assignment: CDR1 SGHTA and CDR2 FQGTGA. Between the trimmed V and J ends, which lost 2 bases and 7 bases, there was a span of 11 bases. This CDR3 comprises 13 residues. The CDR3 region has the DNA TGTGCCAGCAGCTTAGGGCAGGGCGCTGGCTACACCTTC. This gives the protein CASSLGQGAGYTF.

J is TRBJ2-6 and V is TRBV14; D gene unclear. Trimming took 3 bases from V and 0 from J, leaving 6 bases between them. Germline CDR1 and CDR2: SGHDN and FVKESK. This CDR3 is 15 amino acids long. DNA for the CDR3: TGTGCCAGCAGCCAGGGCTCCTCTGGGGCCAACGTCCTGACTTTC. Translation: CASSQGSSGANVLTF. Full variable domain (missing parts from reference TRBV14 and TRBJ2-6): EAGVTQFPSHSVIEKGQTVTLRCDPISGHDNLYWYRRVMGKEIKFLLHFVKESKQDESGMPNNRFLAERTGGTYSTLKVQPAELEDSGVYFCASSQGSSGANVLTFGAGSRLTVL.